This TCR beta chain was sequenced in a study of identical twins. This clonotype was seen more than once but under ten times. Its matching antigen is unknown. TCRdb reprocessed the 5' RACE reads via MiXCR and lists one record per CDR3 protein. The sample has about 660,000 distinct CDR3 sequences, 8.6% seen once. General study findings and limits: An excess of low generation probability was shown by twin-shared out-of-frame alpha sequences. Abundant beta clonotypes from cord blood bore fewer insertions; memory repertoires lacked this pattern.

These same data were also listed under a study on yellow fever vaccine responses in identical twins.

The sequence came from a woman aged 18-29 years in good health. Source material: PBMCs.

The CDR3 reads CASSVVIREKGNQPQHF. CDR3 coding DNA: TGTGCCAGCAGCGTAGTGATAAGGGAGAAGGGCAATCAGCCCCAGCATTTT. This chain uses TRBV9 with TRBJ1-5; no clear D gene. The CDR3 has 17 amino acids. Per germline, CDR1 SGDLS and CDR2 YYNGEE. Trimming removed 0 bases from V and 2 bases from J, with 15 bases in between. Based on the CDR3 plus reference TRBV9 and TRBJ1-5, the full variable domain is DSGVTQTPKHLITATGQRVTLRCSPRSGDLSVYWYQQSLDQGLQFLIQYYNGEERAKGNILERFSAQQFPDLHSELNLSSLELGDSALYFCASSVVIREKGNQPQHFGDGTRLSIL.